The present TCR beta chain was sequenced within a study of monozygotic twins with cystic fibrosis. Study outcomes and limitations: In 13 of 16 pairs, V gene usage was closest to the co-twin's. Monozygotic CF twins shared more identical nucleotide clonotypes than unrelated patients.

The CDR3 is made up of 13 amino acids. In germline, CDR1 is GTSNPN, CDR2 SVGIG (reference sequence). J gave up 6 bases and V 7 bases, and 5 bases lay outside the gene matches. Remarks on this clone: Its antigen is not identified.

Profiling relied on immunoSEQ multiplex PCR, and the TCRdb table lists in-frame clones only, not all of them. The table records tens of thousands of clones, about 80% of them present only once. The chain uses TRBV30 and TRBJ1-6; TRBD1 aligns across 8 bases. The clonotype originates from a girl aged 2-10 years with cystic fibrosis. Sequenced sample: blood. CDR3 DNA sequence: TGTGCCTCCCCAGGGGGCCTTAATTCACCCCTCCACTTT. Translated: CASPGGLNSPLHF.